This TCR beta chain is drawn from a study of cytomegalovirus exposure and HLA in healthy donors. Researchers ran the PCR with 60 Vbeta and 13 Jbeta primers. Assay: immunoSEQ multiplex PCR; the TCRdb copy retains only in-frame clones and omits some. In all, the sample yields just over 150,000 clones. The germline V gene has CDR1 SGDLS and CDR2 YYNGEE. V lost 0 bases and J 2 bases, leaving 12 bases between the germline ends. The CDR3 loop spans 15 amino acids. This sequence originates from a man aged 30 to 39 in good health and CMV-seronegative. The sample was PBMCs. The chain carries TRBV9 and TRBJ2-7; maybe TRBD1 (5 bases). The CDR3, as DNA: TGTGCCAGCAGCGTAGAGCCCCAGGGTACCTACGAGCAGTACTTC. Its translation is CASSVEPQGTYEQYF.